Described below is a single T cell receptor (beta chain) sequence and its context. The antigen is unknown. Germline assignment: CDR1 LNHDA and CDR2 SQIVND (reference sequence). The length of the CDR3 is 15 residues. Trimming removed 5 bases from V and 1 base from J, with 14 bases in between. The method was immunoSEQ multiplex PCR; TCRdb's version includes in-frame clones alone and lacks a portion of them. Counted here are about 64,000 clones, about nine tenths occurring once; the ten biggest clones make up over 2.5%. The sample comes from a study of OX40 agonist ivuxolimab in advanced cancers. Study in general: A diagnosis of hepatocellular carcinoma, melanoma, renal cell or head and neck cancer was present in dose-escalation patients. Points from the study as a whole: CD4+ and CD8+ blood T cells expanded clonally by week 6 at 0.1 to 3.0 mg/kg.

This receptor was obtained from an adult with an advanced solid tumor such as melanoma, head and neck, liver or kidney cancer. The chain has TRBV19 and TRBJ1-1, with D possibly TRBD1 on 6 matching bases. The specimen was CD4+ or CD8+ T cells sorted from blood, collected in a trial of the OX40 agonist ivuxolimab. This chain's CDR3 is CASSFIRGGNTEAFF. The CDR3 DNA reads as TGTGCCAGTAGTTTCATCAGGGGTGGGAACACTGAAGCTTTCTTT.